These 11 T cell receptor beta chains originate from one sample sequenced in a study of HIV-infected patients and healthy controls. TCRdb reprocessed the 5' RACE reads via MiXCR and lists one record per CDR3 protein. The table lists about 64,000 distinct CDR3 sequences, about a fifth of them singletons. Sequenced: CD4+ T cells from blood. These TCRs come from a human donor in good health.

This clonotype came up a few times. V gene TRBV7-8 combines with J gene TRBJ2-5, with D perhaps given as TRBD1 or TRBD2 (5 bases each). The CDR3 spans 16 residues. The V gene's germline CDR1 is SGHVS and CDR2 FQNEAQ. V shed 5 bases and J shed 2 bases, with 18 bases lying between them. Written as DNA, the CDR3 is TGTGCCAGCAGCACCCCCGCAGGGACGAGTCAAGAGACCCAGTACTTC. The encoded protein is CASSTPAGTSQETQYF.

This chain connects TRBV27 to TRBJ2-6, with unresolved D. CDR1 is MNHEY and CDR2 is SMNVEV in the germline V gene (reference sequence). There are 18 residues in the CDR3. V was trimmed by 5 bases and J by 0 bases, leaving 17 bases between them. This CDR3 is CASSPAPVSASGANVLTF. In DNA, the CDR3 is TGTGCCAGCAGTCCGGCGCCGGTATCGGCCTCTGGGGCCAACGTCCTGACTTTC.

This clonotype was found many times. The chain recombines TRBV7-9 with TRBJ2-3; TRBD1 agrees at 7 bases. The germline V gene has CDR1 SEHNR and CDR2 FQNEAQ (reference sequence). V lost 5 bases and J lost 3; bases outside the gene matches: 8. This CDR3 spans 15 amino acids. CDR3 DNA sequence: TGTGCCAGCAGCCCAACTAGGGGGCGGACAGATACGCAGTATTTT. Amino acid sequence: CASSPTRGRTDTQYF.

In its sample, this clonotype was seen many times. The chain is built from TRBV10-3 and TRBJ2-3; no definite D call. CDR1 and CDR2 (germline): ENHRY, SYGVKD. The V end lost 5 bases, the J end lost 9 bases, and 15 bases lay between the germline ends. The CDR3 is 13 residues long. The CDR3 DNA reads TGTGCCATCAGTTTTGGTAACGGTGGCACGCAGTATTTT. As protein: CAISFGNGGTQYF.

The chain recombines TRBV30 with TRBJ1-5; 8 bases line up with TRBD1. This CDR3 spans 15 amino acids. Trimming took 5 bases from V and 0 from J; bases not matched to a gene: 6. CDR1 and CDR2 from the germline V gene are GTSNPN and SVGIG (reference sequence). The CDR3 region has the DNA TGTGCCTGGTCCGGGACAGGCGATAGCAATCAGCCCCAGCATTTT. Its protein is CAWSGTGDSNQPQHF.

This clonotype showed up just a few times. This sequence joins TRBV12-3 or TRBV12-4 and TRBJ1-5, with 7 bases that match TRBD1. CDR3 length equals 15 residues. Germline trimming cut 6 bases from V and 7 bases from J; bases unmatched to any gene: 12. Written as DNA, the CDR3 is TGTGCCAGCAGACCCACCGCGACAGGGAGCCAGCCCCAGCATTTT. It translates to CASRPTATGSQPQHF.

This clonotype was seen ten or more times. The V call is TRBV6-6, the J call TRBJ1-5; 9 positions agree with TRBD1. The CDR3 consists of 16 residues. CDR1 is MNHNY and CDR2 is SVGAGI in the germline V gene (reference sequence). The trim removed 7 bases at V and 4 bases at J, leaving 11 bases unmatched. CDR3 bases: TGTGCCAGCACGGGGACAGGGAGGGTATTGAATCAGCCCCAGCATTTT. This gives the protein CASTGTGRVLNQPQHF.

The rearrangement uses TRBV29-1 and TRBJ2-3; D not certain. CDR1 is SQVTM and CDR2 is ANQGSEA in the germline V gene. The CDR3 covers 13 residues. V was pared by 6 bases and J by 2 bases, with 12 bases between. CDR3 coding DNA: TGCAGCGTAGGACCTCTTCTCACAGATACGCAGTATTTT. It encodes CSVGPLLTDTQYF.

This clonotype was recorded many times. The chain uses TRBV12-3 or TRBV12-4 and TRBJ1-2, with 8 bases aligning to TRBD1. Trimming cost V 9 bases and J 2 bases; bases outside gene matches: 8. CDR3 size: 14 residues. CDR3 bases: TGTGCCAGTCGTCGGGGGACAGGAAACTATGGCTACACCTTC. It is translated as CASRRGTGNYGYTF.

The V call is TRBV12-3 or TRBV12-4, the J call TRBJ2-3, with 10 bases fitting TRBD2. V dropped 5 bases and J dropped 1; count of bases not matched to a gene: 3. The CDR3 runs 15 residues. The chain's CDR3 is CASSAGLAGTDTQYF. In DNA, the CDR3 is TGTGCCAGCAGTGCTGGACTAGCGGGCACAGATACGCAGTATTTT.

This chain joins TRBV29-1 and TRBJ2-7; tentative D call: TRBD1 (6 bases). The CDR3 covers 13 residues. The V end lost 7 bases, the J end lost 6 bases, and 19 bases lay between the germline ends. From germline, CDR1 is SQVTM and CDR2 ANQGSEA. For the CDR3, the DNA is TGCAGCGCCGCCGGCCAGGGGATACGCGAGCAGTACTTC. It is translated as CSAAGQGIREQYF.